The 25 T cell receptor beta chains listed next were all sequenced from one sample in a study of blood T cell repertoires in COVID-19 (dated by TCRdb to 2018 to 2020). The library was prepared using the immunoSEQ multiplex PCR assay. The source is immuneACCESS, and TCRdb retained only in-frame sequences with V and J called. Part of the clones is not carried over; for the studies checked, unresolved V genes explain less than half of this, and the remainder is unexplained. The sample contains about 140,000 clones, approximately 84% of them found a single time. Around 4% of the sample is in the top ten clones. The material sequenced was peripheral blood. The receptors were gathered from a woman in her fifties or sixties with acute or convalescent COVID-19.

V and J are TRBV19 and TRBJ2-5; tentatively, D is TRBD1 (6 bases). The CDR3 covers 13 residues. Looked up from germline, CDR1 is LNHDA and CDR2 is SQIVND (reference sequence). Deletions cut 3 bases from V and 9 bases from J, with 14 bases between. This CDR3 reads CASSIRGVVAQYF. The CDR3 region has the DNA TGTGCCAGTAGTATCAGGGGCGTAGTAGCCCAGTACTTC.

The V and J genes are TRBV11-2 and TRBJ1-2, with no clear D. V shed 8 bases and J shed 8 bases, with 18 bases lying between them. The V gene's germline CDR1 is SGHAT and CDR2 FQNNGV. The CDR3 runs 13 residues. CDR3 DNA sequence: TGTGCCAGCGGCAGTTGGGCCCCGGGGGGCTACACCTTC. It encodes CASGSWAPGGYTF.

This sequence joins TRBV28 and TRBJ2-1, with 7 bases lining up with TRBD1. Looked up from germline, CDR1 is MDHEN and CDR2 is SYDVKM. The CDR3 runs 12 residues. The trim removed 7 bases at V and 7 bases at J, leaving 4 bases unmatched. The chain's CDR3 is CASNRGMNEQFF. The CDR3 region has the DNA TGTGCCAGCAACAGGGGAATGAATGAGCAGTTCTTC.

V and J are TRBV7-9 and TRBJ1-5; tentative D call: TRBD1 (6 bases). With 8 bases removed from V and 7 bases from J, the gap between germline ends came to 18 bases. The CDR3 has 14 amino acids. CDR1 and CDR2 (germline): SEHNR, FQNEAQ (reference sequence). CDR3 bases: TGTGCCAGCGACCAGGGGTCGGGGGGGCAGCCCCAGCATTTT. It codes for CASDQGSGGQPQHF.

The chain recombines TRBV5-4 with TRBJ2-5; TRBD2 matches 13 bases. The CDR3 is 18 residues long. The germline gives CDR1 SGHNT, CDR2 YYREEE (reference sequence). The J segment lost 2 bases and the V segment lost 0 bases, leaving 7 bases of the junction unmatched. The CDR3 region has the DNA TGTGCCAGCAGCTTGGTAACTAGCGGGAGGGTAATTCAAGAGACCCAGTACTTC. Its protein is CASSLVTSGRVIQETQYF.

The table lists this clone with a few counts. The chain has TRBV7-8 and TRBJ2-3; TRBD2 agrees at 10 bases. The junction had 8 bases not matched to a gene; V was cut back by 6 bases and J by 5 bases. Germline V gene lookup returns CDR1 SGHVS and CDR2 FQNEAQ. The CDR3 is 15 residues long. The CDR3: CASRRQLAGEDTQYF. The CDR3 nucleotides are TGTGCCAGCAGGAGGCAGCTAGCGGGAGAAGATACGCAGTATTTT.

The genes are TRBV10-3 and TRBJ2-5; TRBD1 agrees at 7 bases. Looked up from germline, CDR1 is ENHRY and CDR2 is SYGVKD. The CDR3 runs to 14 residues. V lost 11 bases and J lost 5; bases outside the gene matches: 14. The CDR3 sequence is CAVGTASQKETQYF. The CDR3 DNA follows: TGTGCCGTAGGGACAGCATCGCAAAAGGAGACCCAGTACTTC.

V is TRBV28 and J is TRBJ2-1; weak D call: TRBD2 (5 bases). This CDR3 is 12 amino acids long. V lost 8 bases and J lost 6, with 11 bases in between. Germline values: CDR1 MDHEN, CDR2 SYDVKM. The CDR3 region is CASESGPNEQFF. DNA of the CDR3: TGTGCCAGCGAGAGCGGACCCAATGAGCAGTTCTTC.

The rearrangement uses TRBV27 and TRBJ2-4, with 8 bases identical to TRBD1. This CDR3 comprises 16 residues. V lost 6 bases, J lost 2 bases, and 9 bases stayed unmatched. Germline V lookup: CDR1 MNHEY, CDR2 SMNVEV (reference sequence). The CDR3 sequence: CASRTGQGFPKNIQYF. In DNA, the CDR3 is TGTGCCAGCAGGACAGGACAGGGTTTCCCCAAAAACATTCAGTACTTC.

The rearrangement uses TRBV5-4 and TRBJ1-2; 11 bases match TRBD1. There are 16 residues in the CDR3. Trimming cost V 4 bases and J 7 bases; bases outside gene matches: 12. Germline V lookup: CDR1 SGHNT, CDR2 YYREEE (reference sequence). The CDR3 is CASSPTRTGGAGGYTF. Here the CDR3 DNA reads TGTGCCAGCAGCCCCACTCGGACAGGGGGCGCGGGTGGCTACACCTTC.

The rearrangement links TRBV6-5 to TRBJ2-7, with D perhaps TRBD1 (6 bases). CDR3 size: 15 residues. In germline, CDR1 is MNHEY, CDR2 SVGAGI. Trimming cost V 0 bases and J 0 bases, with 9 bases left between them. Written as DNA, the CDR3 is TGTGCCAGCAGTTACTCGGACAGTCTCTCCTACGAGCAGTACTTC. Translation: CASSYSDSLSYEQYF.

This clone appeared a few times. The rearrangement uses TRBV10-3 and TRBJ2-7; 10 nucleotides match TRBD1. CDR3 length: 15 residues. Per germline, CDR1 ENHRY and CDR2 SYGVKD. V was clipped by 3 bases and J by 2 bases; unmatched bases: 4. The CDR3, as DNA: TGTGCCATCAGTGACACCGGGACAGGGGCCTACGAGCAGTACTTC. It translates to CAISDTGTGAYEQYF.

The chain is built from TRBV28 and TRBJ1-4; D perhaps matches TRBD1 (5 bases). The CDR3 is made up of 14 amino acids. Germline loops: CDR1 MDHEN, CDR2 SYDVKM. The V end lost 6 bases, the J end lost 3 bases, and 11 bases lay between the germline ends. CDR3 sequence (DNA): TGTGCCAGCAGCTCAGGGCCGGCTAATGAAAAACTGTTTTTT. Translated: CASSSGPANEKLFF.

The chain is built from TRBV4-1 and TRBJ2-7; 10 nucleotides line up with TRBD2. CDR1 is MGHRA and CDR2 is YSYEKL in the germline V gene. There are 15 residues in the CDR3. Trimming at V came to 4 bases and at J to 4 bases, leaving 7 bases not matched to a gene. The CDR3: CASSLGASGSYEQYF. CDR3 bases: TGCGCCAGCAGCCTAGGGGCTAGCGGGAGTTACGAGCAGTACTTC.

CDR3 loop: CASSLTSSNEQFF. The CDR3 bases are TGTGCCAGCAGCTTGACTAGTAGCAATGAGCAGTTCTTC. This chain connects TRBV7-8 to TRBJ2-1, with a possible D match to TRBD2 (6 bases). The CDR3 consists of 13 residues. The V gene lost 3 bases and the J gene lost 6 bases, with 9 bases spanning the gap. CDR1 and CDR2 from the germline V gene are SGHVS and FQNEAQ. The full variable domain, rest sourced from reference TRBV7-8 and TRBJ2-1, is GAGVSQSPRYKVAKRGQDVALRCDPISGHVSLFWYQQALGQGPEFLTYFQNEAQLDKSGLPSDRFFAERPEGSVSTLKIQRTQQEDSAVYLCASSLTSSNEQFFGPGTRLTVL.

The chain has TRBV5-1 and TRBJ2-7, with 8 bases identical to TRBD1. The CDR3 has 15 amino acids. CDR1 is SGHRS and CDR2 is YFSETQ in the germline V gene. Losses at the gene ends were 3 bases for V and 0 bases for J; bases not matched to a gene: 5. The CDR3 bases are TGCGCCAGCAGCTCCCGGACAGGGAGCTCCTACGAGCAGTACTTC. The encoded protein is CASSSRTGSSYEQYF.

The rearrangement joins TRBV27 to TRBJ1-5; D gene ambiguous. V lost 6 bases, J lost 6 bases, and 12 bases lay in between. This CDR3 has 13 residues. Germline CDR1 and CDR2: MNHEY and SMNVEV (reference sequence). Written as DNA, the CDR3 is TGTGCCAGCAGCGGGGTTTCTGGTCAGCCCCAGCATTTT. Its protein product is CASSGVSGQPQHF.

This clone occurred a few times. The chain links TRBV7-8 to TRBJ2-1; 9 bases fit TRBD2. V was pared by 4 bases and J by 5 bases, with 9 bases of the junction left unmatched. This CDR3 contains 16 residues. The germline CDR1 and CDR2 sequences are SGHVS and FQNEAQ. The CDR3 bases are TGTGCCAGCAGCTCGTATCTAGCGGGGAACAACAATGAGCAGTTCTTC. Protein product: CASSSYLAGNNNEQFF.

The V call is TRBV28, the J call TRBJ2-3; 8 positions match TRBD2. Germline trimming cut 3 bases from V and 0 bases from J; bases unmatched to any gene: 5. The CDR3 has 16 residues. Germline CDR1 is MDHEN and CDR2 is SYDVKM. DNA of the CDR3: TGTGCCAGCAGTTTGAACAGCGGGAGAAGCACAGATACGCAGTATTTT. Translated, it gives CASSLNSGRSTDTQYF. The full variable domain, rest sourced from reference TRBV28 and TRBJ2-3, is DVKVTQSSRYLVKRTGEKVFLECVQDMDHENMFWYRQDPGLGLRLIYFSYDVKMKEKGDIPEGYSVSREKKERFSLILESASTNQTSMYLCASSLNSGRSTDTQYFGPGTRLTVL.

The chain combines TRBV9 with TRBJ2-1, with TRBD2 matching over 7 bases. This CDR3 has 15 residues. Trimming at V came to 0 bases and at J to 9 bases, leaving 9 bases not matched to a gene. Germline CDR1 and CDR2: SGDLS and YYNGEE. The CDR3 spells CASSVGTSFDPEQFF. The CDR3, as DNA: TGTGCCAGCAGCGTAGGGACTAGTTTCGATCCTGAGCAGTTCTTC.

The chain is built from TRBV9 and TRBJ2-5; 8 bases map to TRBD2. V was pared by 2 bases and J by 4 bases, with 7 bases of the junction left unmatched. CDR1 is SGDLS, CDR2 YYNGEE, per germline. This CDR3 is 15 amino acids long. The CDR3 bases are TGTGCCAGCAGCGTCCGCGGGGGGCCGGCAGAGACCCAGTACTTC. Translation gives CASSVRGGPAETQYF. The entire variable domain, with the rest obtained from reference TRBV9 and TRBJ2-5, is as follows: DSGVTQTPKHLITATGQRVTLRCSPRSGDLSVYWYQQSLDQGLQFLIQYYNGEERAKGNILERFSAQQFPDLHSELNLSSLELGDSALYFCASSVRGGPAETQYFGPGTRLLVL.

The chain combines TRBV7-8 with TRBJ2-7; 10 positions agree with TRBD2. CDR1 and CDR2 from the germline V gene are SGHVS and FQNEAQ. The CDR3 consists of 15 residues. With 5 bases clipped from V and 7 bases from J, the junction kept 11 bases outside the gene matches. The CDR3 bases are TGTGCCAGCAGCCCGACTAGCGGGTTGGTATGGGAGCAGTACTTC. It specifies CASSPTSGLVWEQYF.

This sequence joins TRBV10-3 and TRBJ1-2; 9 nucleotides line up with TRBD1. The CDR3 runs 18 residues. Germline V gives CDR1 ENHRY, CDR2 SYGVKD. J gave up 3 bases and V 0 bases, and 11 bases lay outside the gene matches. The CDR3 DNA sequence: TGTGCCATCAGTGAGTCCCCACGCGGACAGGGGCCTCACTATGGCTACACCTTC. Its translation is CAISESPRGQGPHYGYTF.

V gene TRBV6-6 combines with J gene TRBJ2-3; D is perhaps TRBD2 (6 bases). In germline, CDR1 is MNHNY, CDR2 SVGAGI (reference sequence). The CDR3 extends over 15 amino acids. V gave up 10 bases and J gave up 0 bases, with 17 bases separating them. The CDR3 DNA follows: TGTGCCACAGCGGGCCGATATCCTAGCACAGATACGCAGTATTTT. Translation gives CATAGRYPSTDTQYF.

This sequence joins TRBV2 and TRBJ2-2; 7 nucleotides align to TRBD2. CDR1 SNHLY and CDR2 FYNNEI come from the germline V gene. The V and J ends lost 6 bases and 8 bases, in that order; junction bases with no gene match: 9. The CDR3 consists of 14 residues. For the CDR3, the DNA is TGTGCCAGCAGGGACCTGACTAGCATGGGGGAGCTGTTTTTT. Residues: CASRDLTSMGELFF. Variable domain in full (rest from reference TRBV2 and TRBJ2-2): EPEVTQTPSHQVTQMGQEVILRCVPISNHLYFYWYRQILGQKVEFLVSFYNNEISEKSEIFDDQFSVERPDGSNFTLKIRSTKLEDSAMYFCASRDLTSMGELFFGEGSRLTVL.